This TCR beta chain was documented in a study of blood T cells in healthy people across ages. Study findings and constraints: PBMCs that were unsorted prevented a conclusive naive versus antigen-experienced comparison. Significant beta diversity loss was already apparent by age approximately 38, declining roughly linearly. Investigators viewed diversity estimates from one million T cells as underestimates, the study reported.

Through a sample-barcoded 5' primer and a J-beta primer mix, a second PCR was run for about 6 to 11 cycles. TCRdb reprocessed the 5' RACE reads via MiXCR and lists one record per CDR3 protein. The table includes hundreds of thousands of distinct CDR3 sequences, around 50% detected once. CDR1 and CDR2 (germline): MNHEY, SMNVEV (reference sequence). The CDR3 contains 11 residues. Isolation per sample recovered at least 7 million PBMCs. This clonotype has more than one count but fewer than ten. Its target is not known. The sequencing sample was made of blood. The origin of this receptor is a man between 35 and 55 years old in good health. The chain recombines TRBV27 with TRBJ2-5; D gene ambiguous. With the DNA end fitting TRBJ2-7 better, the J assignment may be wrong. The CDR3 here is CASSSDLEQYF. The CDR3 bases are TGTGCCAGCAGTTCCGATCTCGAGCAGTACTTC.